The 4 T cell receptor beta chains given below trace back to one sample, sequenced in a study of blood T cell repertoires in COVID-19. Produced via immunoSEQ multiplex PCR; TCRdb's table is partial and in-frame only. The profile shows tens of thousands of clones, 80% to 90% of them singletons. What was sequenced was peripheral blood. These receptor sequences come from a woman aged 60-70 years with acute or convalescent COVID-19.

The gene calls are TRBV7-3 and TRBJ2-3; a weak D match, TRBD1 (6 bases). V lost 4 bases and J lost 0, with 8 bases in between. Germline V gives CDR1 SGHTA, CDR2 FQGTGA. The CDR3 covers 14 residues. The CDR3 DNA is TGTGCCAGCAGCTCTGGACAGAGCACAGATACGCAGTATTTT. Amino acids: CASSSGQSTDTQYF.

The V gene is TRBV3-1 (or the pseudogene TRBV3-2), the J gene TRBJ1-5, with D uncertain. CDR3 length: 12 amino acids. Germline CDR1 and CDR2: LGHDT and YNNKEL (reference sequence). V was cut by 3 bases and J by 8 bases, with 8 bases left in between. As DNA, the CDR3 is TGTGCCAGCAGCCACTATGGAGAGCCCCAGCATTTT. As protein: CASSHYGEPQHF.

The CDR3 sequence: CASTPPGARETQYF. In DNA, the CDR3 is TGTGCCAGCACCCCCCCTGGGGCGCGAGAGACCCAGTACTTC. The V gene is TRBV11-2, the J gene TRBJ2-5; tentative D call: TRBD1 (5 bases). The CDR3 totals 14 residues. Looked up from germline, CDR1 is SGHAT and CDR2 is FQNNGV. Trimming removed 7 bases at V and 4 bases at J, with 16 bases between.

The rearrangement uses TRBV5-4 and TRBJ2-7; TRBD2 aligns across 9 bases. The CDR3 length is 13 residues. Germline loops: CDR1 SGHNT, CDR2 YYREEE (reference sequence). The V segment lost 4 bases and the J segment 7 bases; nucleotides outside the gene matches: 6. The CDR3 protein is CASSAGGPGEQYF. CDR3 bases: TGTGCCAGCAGCGCGGGGGGGCCGGGGGAGCAGTACTTC.